Described below is a single TCR beta chain sequence and its context. Its antigen is unidentified. The sample comes from a study of breast tumors, draining lymph nodes, adjacent tissues. Study conclusions and caveats: Compared with lymph nodes, tumors were less diverse; compared with nontumor tissue, more. Most tumor T cells seemingly derive from lymph node, then expand in tumor. Luminal-like breast cancer showed significantly greater tumor-nontumor repertoire similarity than basal-like breast cancer did. Data only fit, rather than demonstrated, lymph node origin of most tumor T cells.

With 6 bases removed from V and 0 bases from J, the gap between germline ends came to 14 bases. The CDR3 is made up of 16 amino acids. Germline V gene lookup returns CDR1 KGHDR and CDR2 SFDVKD. The lymph nodes were axillary draining lymph nodes from breast cancer patients. TCRdb ran MiXCR on the multiplex PCR reads and lists one entry per CDR3 protein. The sample has some 230,000 distinct CDR3 sequences, less than 45% seen once. The sample taken for sequencing was axillary lymph node tissue. This TCR was recovered from a female donor with breast cancer. Some clones in this sample may be carry-over from other donors' samples. This chain joins TRBV24-1 and TRBJ1-3; no clear D. CDR3 in amino acids: CATSLEETSSGNTIYF. CDR3 nucleotide sequence: TGTGCCACCAGTTTGGAGGAGACTAGCTCTGGAAACACCATATATTTT.